This T cell receptor beta chain was captured in a study of neurological immune-mediated disorders. TCRdb re-analysed the 5' RACE reads in MiXCR, keeping a single row per CDR3 protein. The sample contains approximately 23,000 distinct CDR3 sequences, about 13% of which appear only once. Specified time point: technical triplicate 1. Germline CDR1 is MDHEN and CDR2 is SYDVKM. This CDR3 is 17 amino acids long. V shed 2 bases, J shed 4 bases, and the junction held 11 bases outside the gene matches. In this sample, this clonotype turned up a few times. The specimen was CD4+ T cells from blood. V is TRBV28 and J is TRBJ1-3; the match to TRBD1 covers 7 bases. The clonotype was recovered from a female donor with HTLV-1-associated myelopathy (HAM/TSP). CDR3 coding DNA: TGTGCCAGCAGTTTAGAGGAGGCAGGGGGAATGGGAAACACCATATATTTT. Residues: CASSLEEAGGMGNTIYF. The full variable domain, its missing parts supplied by reference TRBV28 and TRBJ1-3, is DVKVTQSSRYLVKRTGEKVFLECVQDMDHENMFWYRQDPGLGLRLIYFSYDVKMKEKGDIPEGYSVSREKKERFSLILESASTNQTSMYLCASSLEEAGGMGNTIYFGEGSWLTVV.